This passage covers 4 T cell receptor beta chains from one sample sequenced in a study of cytomegalovirus exposure and HLA in healthy donors. Use of 60 Vbeta and 13 Jbeta primers characterized the PCR. Here immunoSEQ multiplex PCR was the method, and the copy in TCRdb shows in-frame clones only, minus some. The sample holds under 130,000 clones, about 80% seen once. Sample: PBMCs. The receptors stem from a woman aged 40 to 49 in good health and CMV-seronegative.

The CDR3 coding sequence is TGTGCCATCCTAGGGGGGGAGCCCTACGAGCAGTACTTC. Translated, it gives CAILGGEPYEQYF. This sequence joins TRBV28 and TRBJ2-5; D is possibly TRBD2 (7 bases). The end of the DNA is better explained by TRBJ2-7, so the J call may be wrong. The CDR3 consists of 13 residues. Germline assignment: CDR1 MDHEN and CDR2 SYDVKM.

On this clone itself: Relative to the germline gene, one junction end is altered; a read error may explain this. The chain is built from TRBV7-9 and TRBJ2-5, with a weak D call TRBD2 (5 bases). The germline gives CDR1 SEHNR, CDR2 FQNEAQ (reference sequence). The CDR3 consists of 11 residues. The CDR3 nucleotides are TGTTCCAGCGGCCCAACGGAGACCCAGTACTTC. Translation gives CSSGPTETQYF.

This rearrangement joins TRBV11-2 to TRBJ1-1; 9 nucleotides match TRBD1. This CDR3 region has 15 residues. Germline V CDR1 and CDR2: SGHAT, FQNNGV. V was clipped by 5 bases and J by 2 bases; unmatched bases: 6. This chain's CDR3 is CASSMGQGYNTEAFF. DNA for the CDR3: TGTGCCAGCAGCATGGGACAGGGCTACAACACTGAAGCTTTCTTT.

The chain links TRBV5-5 to TRBJ1-1; maybe TRBD1 (5 bases). V lost 9 bases, J lost 1 base, and 16 bases lay in between. Germline loops: CDR1 SGHKS, CDR2 YYEKEE (reference sequence). The CDR3 has 14 amino acids. The CDR3 here is CANSRGLSNTEAFF. Here the CDR3 DNA reads TGTGCCAACTCCCGGGGACTCTCGAACACTGAAGCTTTCTTT.